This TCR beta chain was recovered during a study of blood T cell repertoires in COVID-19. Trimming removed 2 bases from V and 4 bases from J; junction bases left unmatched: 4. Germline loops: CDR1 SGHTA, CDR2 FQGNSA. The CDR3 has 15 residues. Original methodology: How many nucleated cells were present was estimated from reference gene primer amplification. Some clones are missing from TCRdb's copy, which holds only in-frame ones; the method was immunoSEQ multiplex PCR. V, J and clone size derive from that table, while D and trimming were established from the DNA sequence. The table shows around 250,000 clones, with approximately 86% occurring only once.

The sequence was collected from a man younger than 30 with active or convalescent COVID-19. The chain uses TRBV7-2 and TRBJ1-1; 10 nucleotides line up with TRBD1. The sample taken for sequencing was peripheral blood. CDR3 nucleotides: TGTGCCAGCAGCTTACTCGGGGACAGGGGCACTGAAGCTTTCTTT. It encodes CASSLLGDRGTEAFF.